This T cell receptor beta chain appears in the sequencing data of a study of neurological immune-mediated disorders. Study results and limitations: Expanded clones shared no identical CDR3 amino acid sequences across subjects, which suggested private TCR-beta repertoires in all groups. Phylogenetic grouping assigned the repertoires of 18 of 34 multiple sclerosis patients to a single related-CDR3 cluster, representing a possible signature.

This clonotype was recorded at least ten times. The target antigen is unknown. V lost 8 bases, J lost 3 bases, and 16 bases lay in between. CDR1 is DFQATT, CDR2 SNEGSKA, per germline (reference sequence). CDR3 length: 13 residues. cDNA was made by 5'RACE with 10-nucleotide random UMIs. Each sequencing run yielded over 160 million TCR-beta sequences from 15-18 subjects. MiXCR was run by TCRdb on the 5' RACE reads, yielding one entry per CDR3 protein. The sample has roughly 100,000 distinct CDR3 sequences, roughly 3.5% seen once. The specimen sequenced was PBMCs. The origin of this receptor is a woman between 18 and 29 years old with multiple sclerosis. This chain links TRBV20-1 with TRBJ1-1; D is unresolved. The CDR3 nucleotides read TGCAGTCCCATGCCCCCCGGGGACACTGAAGCTTTCTTT. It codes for CSPMPPGDTEAFF.